This T cell receptor (beta chain) emerged from a study of PD-1 blockade in mismatch repair-deficient tumors. As for the study in general: Patients had around 11 mismatch repair-deficient cancer types, all previously treated and progressing. General study findings and limits: Rapid post-treatment expansion, then contraction, generally preceding radiologic response, marked tumor-resident clones.

V was clipped by 5 bases and J by 11 bases, with 16 bases between them. Germline lookup yields CDR1 MDHEN and CDR2 SYDVKM. This CDR3 has 13 residues. The method was immunoSEQ multiplex PCR; TCRdb's version includes in-frame clones alone and lacks a portion of them. The table records 740 or so clones, roughly 69% of them present only once. Comment on this clone: Its antigen is undetermined.

Time point in this sample: archival surgical resection tumor tissue. The TCR-sequenced patients were a few responders to pembrolizumab. Sequenced tumor came from stored surgical resections of a few responders. Specimen: primary tumor tissue, collected from a patient treated with pembrolizumab. The origin of this receptor is an adult with mismatch repair-deficient cancer. V and J are TRBV28 and TRBJ1-5; D is possibly TRBD1 (6 bases). The CDR3 nucleotides read TGTGCCAGCAGTACGGGGGGCAGATTGGCCCAGCATTTT. This codes for CASSTGGRLAQHF.